Listed below are T cell receptor beta chains from one sample, sequenced in a study of T-cell reconstitution after alpha-beta-depleted transplantation in children. TCRdb reprocessed the PCR reads via MiXCR and lists one record per CDR3 protein. The profile covers over 200,000 distinct CDR3 sequences, with more than 15% appearing a single time and around two fifths taken by the ten largest. Sequenced here: PBMCs, mostly from graft donor cells, sampled 360 days after TCRalphabeta/CD19-depleted stem cell transplant. The receptors were gathered from a male patient under 10 years old who had a stem cell transplant for acute lymphoblastic leukemia, so the T cells may come from the graft donor. The CDR3 runs from the conserved cysteine through the conserved F or W. A D gene is named only where the DNA matches it firmly. Clone size is not always given. Where it is, it says once, few, many or a class for expanded clones.

V: TRBV12-3/TRBV12-4; length: 14; size: many; D: TRBD1; J: TRBJ1-4; DNA: TGTGCCAGCAGACCCGGGACAGGGGGTGAAAAACTGTTTTTT; CDR3: CASRPGTGGEKLFF
V: TRBV24-1; length: 18; size: few; D: .; J: TRBJ2-5; DNA: TGTGCCACCAGTGATTCCAGACAGGTCGGGATCCCACAAGAGACCCAGTACTTC; CDR3: CATSDSRQVGIPQETQYF
V: TRBV11-2; length: 19; size: few; D: TRBD2; J: TRBJ2-3; DNA: TGTGCCAGCAGCTTAGGTCGCGGGGGGTTCCTCAGTGTGACAGATACGCAGTATTTT; CDR3: CASSLGRGGFLSVTDTQYF
V: TRBV28; length: 15; size: .; D: .; J: TRBJ1-3; DNA: TGTGCCAGCAGTCCCGGGACTTCCATGGGGTACACCATATATTTT; CDR3: CASSPGTSMGYTIYF
V: TRBV10-3; length: 13; size: few; D: .; J: TRBJ2-4; DNA: TGTGCCATCAGTGAGTCGGTCGGAAACATTCAGTACTTC; CDR3: CAISESVGNIQYF
V: TRBV4-3; length: 16; size: .; D: TRBD2; J: TRBJ2-7; DNA: TGCGCCAGCAGCCGCACCTTAGCGGGAGACCACTACGAGCAGTACTTC; CDR3: CASSRTLAGDHYEQYF
V: TRBV4-2; length: 16; size: few; D: .; J: TRBJ2-7; DNA: TGTGCCAGCAGCCTCGAGGTACAGGGAATCTACTACGAGCAGTACTTC; CDR3: CASSLEVQGIYYEQYF
V: TRBV5-1; length: 19; size: few; D: .; J: TRBJ2-2; DNA: TGCGCCAGCAGCTTGTATTTTAGGGCGGGGAGACTTATCACCGGGGAGCTGTTTTTT; CDR3: CASSLYFRAGRLITGELFF
V: TRBV5-5; length: 14; size: .; D: .; J: TRBJ2-2; DNA: TGTGCCAGCAGCCCTTACCTGAACACCGGGGAGCTGTTTTTT; CDR3: CASSPYLNTGELFF
V: TRBV5-4; length: 15; size: few; D: .; J: TRBJ2-5; DNA: TGTGCCAGCAGCTTATATCAGAAGCCCCAAGAGACCCAGTACTTC; CDR3: CASSLYQKPQETQYF
V: TRBV5-1; length: 15; size: .; D: .; J: TRBJ1-2; DNA: TGCGCCAGCAGCTTGGAGAACCCCTCGGCCTATGGCTACACCTTC; CDR3: CASSLENPSAYGYTF
V: TRBV27; length: 16; size: .; D: TRBD1; J: TRBJ1-2; DNA: TGTGCCAGCAGTTTAATCCCGATACAGGGGCCCCGCGGCTACACCTTC; CDR3: CASSLIPIQGPRGYTF
V: TRBV5-6; length: 13; size: few; D: .; J: TRBJ2-4; DNA: TGTGCCAGCAGCTTCAGGCCCCAGAACATTCAGTACTTC; CDR3: CASSFRPQNIQYF
V: TRBV10-3; length: 15; size: .; D: TRBD1; J: TRBJ1-2; DNA: TGTGCCATCAGAAATACGGGACAGGGGGCTTCGAGCTACACCTTC; CDR3: CAIRNTGQGASSYTF
V: TRBV29-1; length: 10; size: many; D: .; J: TRBJ2-5; DNA: TGCAGCGGCCGCGCGGAGACCCAGTACTTC; CDR3: CSGRAETQYF
V: TRBV15; length: 15; size: .; D: .; J: TRBJ2-2; DNA: TGTGCCACCAGCATAAGACAGGCCTACACCGGGGAGCTGTTTTTT; CDR3: CATSIRQAYTGELFF
V: TRBV18; length: 15; size: .; D: .; J: TRBJ2-7; DNA: TGTGCCAGCTCACCACGGAGGTTTCTTTACTACGAGCAGTACTTC; CDR3: CASSPRRFLYYEQYF
V: TRBV21-1; length: 18; size: few; D: .; J: TRBJ2-3; DNA: TGTGCCAGCAGCAAAGAACCCCAAGGGGGGGTTAGGGCAGATACGCAGTATTTT; CDR3: CASSKEPQGGVRADTQYF
V: TRBV15; length: 15; size: .; D: TRBD1; J: TRBJ2-1; DNA: TGTGCCACCAGCACCGGGACAGGTTGGGTCAATGAGCAGTTCTTC; CDR3: CATSTGTGWVNEQFF
V: TRBV12-3/TRBV12-4; length: 14; size: .; D: .; J: TRBJ2-7; DNA: TGTGCCAGCAGTTCATTCCGGGAGACCTACGAGCAGTACTTC; CDR3: CASSSFRETYEQYF
V: TRBV4-2; length: 14; size: few; D: .; J: TRBJ2-3; DNA: TGTGCCAGCAGCCAAGGCGGAACGGTAGATACGCAGTATTTT; CDR3: CASSQGGTVDTQYF
V: TRBV7-8; length: 14; size: .; D: TRBD2; J: TRBJ2-3; DNA: TGTGCCAGCAGCCCAGGGACTAGCTGGGATACGCAGTATTTT; CDR3: CASSPGTSWDTQYF
V: TRBV27; length: 13; size: .; D: .; J: TRBJ1-2; DNA: TGTGCCAGCAGCCGGACATCTAACTATGGCTACACCTTC; CDR3: CASSRTSNYGYTF
V: TRBV27; length: 14; size: .; D: .; J: TRBJ1-2; DNA: TGTGCCAGCAGTACCTACAGGGCGACGGGGGGCTACACCTTC; CDR3: CASSTYRATGGYTF
V: TRBV28; length: 12; size: .; D: .; J: TRBJ1-1; DNA: TGTGCCAGGTCGGCCACGAACACTGAAGCTTTCTTT; CDR3: CARSATNTEAFF
V: TRBV7-8; length: 15; size: few; D: .; J: TRBJ1-4; DNA: TGTGCCAGCAGCACCAGGGACCTTCCTGGTGAAAAACTGTTTTTT; CDR3: CASSTRDLPGEKLFF
V: TRBV12-3/TRBV12-4; length: 13; size: many; D: .; J: TRBJ2-1; DNA: TGTGCCAGCAGTCAAGGTTGGCACAATGAGCAGTTCTTC; CDR3: CASSQGWHNEQFF
V: TRBV28; length: 16; size: .; D: .; J: TRBJ1-2; DNA: TGTGCCAGCAGTTCAGCCTCAGGCAGGGTTACCTATGGCTACACCTTC; CDR3: CASSSASGRVTYGYTF
V: TRBV11-2; length: 12; size: .; D: .; J: TRBJ1-1; DNA: TGTGCCAGCAGCTCGCCATCATATGAAGCTTTCTTT; CDR3: CASSSPSYEAFF
V: TRBV27; length: 16; size: .; D: TRBD2; J: TRBJ2-7; DNA: TGTGCCAGCAGTCCCCTACCGGTGGGGAGGGAAAACGAGCAGTACTTC; CDR3: CASSPLPVGRENEQYF
V: TRBV15; length: 14; size: .; D: .; J: TRBJ1-3; DNA: TGTGCCACCAGCAGAGCAGGGTTTGGAAACACCATATATTTT; CDR3: CATSRAGFGNTIYF
V: TRBV5-1; length: 16; size: few; D: TRBD1; J: TRBJ2-3; DNA: TGCGCCAGCAGCCCCGGGTGGACAGGGGAGACAGATACGCAGTATTTT; CDR3: CASSPGWTGETDTQYF
V: TRBV6-5; length: 15; size: .; D: TRBD1; J: TRBJ1-2; DNA: TGTGCCAGCAGTTACTCTTCGACAGGGGACTATAGCTACACCTTC; CDR3: CASSYSSTGDYSYTF
V: TRBV5-1; length: 12; size: many; D: .; J: TRBJ2-1; DNA: TGCGCCAGCAGCTTGGAAGGGCAGGAGCAGTTCTTC; CDR3: CASSLEGQEQFF
V: TRBV10-3; length: 14; size: many; D: TRBD1; J: TRBJ2-5; DNA: TGTGCCATCAGACCGGGACAGGGAGAAGAGACCCAGTACTTC; CDR3: CAIRPGQGEETQYF
V: TRBV7-9; length: 15; size: many; D: .; J: TRBJ1-6; DNA: TGTGCCAGCAGCTTAGTTGGACAGCGGAATTCACCCCTCCACTTT; CDR3: CASSLVGQRNSPLHF
V: TRBV5-1; length: 15; size: many; D: TRBD1; J: TRBJ2-3; DNA: TGCGCCAGCAGCACGGGACAGGGGTCAACAGATACGCAGTATTTT; CDR3: CASSTGQGSTDTQYF
V: TRBV12-3/TRBV12-4; length: 15; size: once; D: .; J: TRBJ1-4; DNA: TGTGCCAGCAGTTTGGGGGGGGCGGCTAATGAAAAACTGTTTTTT; CDR3: CASSLGGAANEKLFF
V: TRBV9; length: 14; size: .; D: .; J: TRBJ2-1; DNA: TGTGCCAGCAGCGTAGGTATAGGCTCAGGGGAGCAGTTCTTC; CDR3: CASSVGIGSGEQFF
V: TRBV21-1; length: 14; size: .; D: .; J: TRBJ2-3; DNA: TGTGCCAGCAAGAGACTAGCAGACACAGATACGCAGTATTTT; CDR3: CASKRLADTDTQYF
V: TRBV29-1; length: 15; size: few; D: .; J: TRBJ2-1; DNA: TGCAGCGTCGAGGGCGTTGGCATCTCCTACAATGAGCAGTTCTTC; CDR3: CSVEGVGISYNEQFF
V: TRBV4-2; length: 18; size: .; D: .; J: TRBJ2-3; DNA: TGTGCCAGCAGCCCGGGGCTAGCCCTCCACAAAAGGGCAGATACGCAGTATTTT; CDR3: CASSPGLALHKRADTQYF
V: TRBV12-3/TRBV12-4; length: 16; size: .; D: TRBD2; J: TRBJ2-3; DNA: TGTGCCAGCAGTTTCTTAGCGGGGGCCGTGGGGGATACGCAGTATTTT; CDR3: CASSFLAGAVGDTQYF
V: TRBV10-3; length: 13; size: few; D: .; J: TRBJ2-1; DNA: TGTGCCATCAGTGACCCCAAATACGGTGAGCAGTTCTTC; CDR3: CAISDPKYGEQFF